A single sample gave rise to the 28 T cell receptor beta chains below, sequenced in a study of blood T cell repertoires in COVID-19. Sequencing was performed with immunoSEQ multiplex PCR; in TCRdb, only in-frame clones are kept and a portion is missing. This table has fewer than 450,000 clones, 88% appearing once. Sequencing input: PBMCs or T cells enriched from blood (not recorded which). These receptors were obtained from a woman in her forties with acute COVID-19.

V usage is TRBV9 and J usage is TRBJ1-1; 7 bases are a match to TRBD1. Germline trimming cut 1 base from V and 2 bases from J; bases unmatched to any gene: 8. The CDR3 has 16 residues. CDR1 and CDR2 (germline): SGDLS, YYNGEE. The CDR3 region is CASSVQPGQPNTEAFF. The CDR3 bases are TGTGCCAGCAGCGTACAACCGGGACAGCCAAACACTGAAGCTTTCTTT. Full variable domain (missing parts from reference TRBV9 and TRBJ1-1): DSGVTQTPKHLITATGQRVTLRCSPRSGDLSVYWYQQSLDQGLQFLIQYYNGEERAKGNILERFSAQQFPDLHSELNLSSLELGDSALYFCASSVQPGQPNTEAFFGQGTRLTVV.

The chain is built from TRBV7-8 and TRBJ1-2; no clear D gene. V was pared by 1 base and J by 4 bases, with 19 bases between. This CDR3 contains 17 residues. Germline-derived CDR1 and CDR2 are SGHVS and FQNEAQ. CDR3 residues: CASSLVAPAGRSYGYTF. The CDR3 DNA sequence: TGTGCCAGCAGCTTAGTTGCCCCGGCCGGGAGGAGCTATGGCTACACCTTC.

V gene TRBV27 combines with J gene TRBJ1-2; no clear D. CDR3 size: 15 residues. Trimming shortened V by 0 bases and J by 2 bases, and 10 bases separated the two germline ends. Germline V CDR1 and CDR2: MNHEY, SMNVEV (reference sequence). CDR3 region: CASSLSSEFNYGYTF. In DNA form, the CDR3 reads TGTGCCAGCAGTTTATCCTCAGAATTCAACTATGGCTACACCTTC.

This chain uses TRBV5-1 with TRBJ2-3, with TRBD2 matching over 10 bases. The junction had 9 bases not matched to a gene; V was cut back by 4 bases and J by 7 bases. CDR3 length equals 15 residues. CDR1 and CDR2 (germline): SGHRS, YFSETQ. The CDR3 reads CASSTAGLASNTQYF. CDR3 sequence (DNA): TGCGCCAGCAGCACGGCGGGACTAGCGAGTAATACGCAGTATTTT.

The gene calls are TRBV3-1 (or the pseudogene TRBV3-2) and TRBJ2-1; D is perhaps TRBD2 (6 bases). Trimming removed 4 bases from V and 8 bases from J, with 18 bases in between. The CDR3 consists of 15 residues. Germline V CDR1 and CDR2: LGHDT, YNNKEL (reference sequence). CDR3: CASSRLLAGSDEQFF. In DNA form, the CDR3 reads TGTGCCAGCAGCCGCTTGCTGGCGGGGTCGGATGAGCAGTTCTTC.

This chain uses TRBV2 with TRBJ1-2; 7 bases match TRBD1. The junction had 8 bases not matched to a gene; V was cut back by 8 bases and J by 5 bases. From germline, CDR1 is SNHLY and CDR2 FYNNEI. CDR3 length: 13 residues. CDR3 sequence: CASDQGVRYGYTF. In nucleotides, the CDR3 is TGTGCCAGCGACCAGGGGGTAAGGTATGGCTACACCTTC.

The rearrangement joins TRBV4-1 to TRBJ2-2, with 7 bases matching TRBD2. The junction had 9 bases not matched to a gene; V was cut back by 3 bases and J by 5 bases. This CDR3 has 16 residues. Per germline, CDR1 MGHRA and CDR2 YSYEKL. The CDR3 DNA follows: TGCGCCAGCAGCCAGTACGGGGGGATTACGACCGGGGAGCTGTTTTTT. As protein: CASSQYGGITTGELFF.

V usage is TRBV30 and J usage is TRBJ1-5; 7 bases line up with TRBD1. J gave up 4 bases and V 3 bases, and 9 bases lay outside the gene matches. Germline-derived CDR1 and CDR2 are GTSNPN and SVGIG (reference sequence). The CDR3 spans 15 residues. As DNA, the CDR3 is TGTGCCTGGAGATCCCGGGACAGAGAGAATCAGCCCCAGCATTTT. As protein: CAWRSRDRENQPQHF.

This clone has a handful of counts. This chain links TRBV5-8 with TRBJ1-5, with D unresolved. The ends were cut back, 6 bases at V and 6 bases at J, with 10 bases in the middle. Looked up from germline, CDR1 is SGHTS and CDR2 is YDEGEE. This CDR3 contains 12 residues. The CDR3 loop is CASNFRGQPQHF. The CDR3 nucleotides read TGTGCCAGCAATTTCCGGGGTCAGCCCCAGCATTTT. The full variable domain, rest sourced from reference TRBV5-8 and TRBJ1-5, is EAGVTQSPTHLIKTRGQQATLRCSPISGHTSVYWYQQALGLGLQFLLWYDEGEERNRGNFPPRFSGRQFPNYSSELNVNALELEDSALYLCASNFRGQPQHFGDGTRLSIL.

CDR3 nucleotides: TGTGCCAGCAGCTTCGGACAGGGACCCTCCTACGAGCAGTACTTC. Protein product: CASSFGQGPSYEQYF. The V and J genes are TRBV11-2 and TRBJ2-7; 8 bases match TRBD1. The length of the CDR3 is 15 residues. Per germline, CDR1 SGHAT and CDR2 FQNNGV. V dropped 3 bases and J dropped 0; count of bases not matched to a gene: 4.

J is TRBJ2-5 and V is TRBV19, with 12 bases matching TRBD2. Trimming cost V 6 bases and J 4 bases; bases outside gene matches: 6. Germline values: CDR1 LNHDA, CDR2 SQIVND (reference sequence). The CDR3 contains 15 residues. DNA for the CDR3: TGTGCCAGTAGAGATACTAGCGGGGGGCGAGAGACCCAGTACTTC. Its protein is CASRDTSGGRETQYF.

The chain is built from TRBV7-2 and TRBJ1-2; D might be TRBD1 (6 bases). V was trimmed by 0 bases and J by 7 bases, leaving 12 bases between them. Germline V lookup: CDR1 SGHTA, CDR2 FQGNSA. This CDR3 is 14 amino acids long. The DNA of the CDR3 is TGTGCCAGCAGCTTAGCGAACAGGGCGGGTGGCTACACCTTC. This gives the protein CASSLANRAGGYTF.

This clone came up once. This chain joins TRBV29-1 and TRBJ1-5; 7 bases align to TRBD1. Per germline, CDR1 SQVTM and CDR2 ANQGSEA. Unmatched junction bases numbered 5, after V lost 6 bases and J lost 0 bases. The CDR3 loop spans 14 amino acids. The CDR3 region is CSVGDSYSNQPQHF. The CDR3 DNA reads TGCAGCGTCGGGGACAGTTATAGCAATCAGCCCCAGCATTTT.

This rearrangement joins TRBV9 to TRBJ1-4, with D tentatively TRBD1 (5 bases). Germline V gives CDR1 SGDLS, CDR2 YYNGEE. The CDR3 has 15 amino acids. V lost 3 bases and J lost 4, with 13 bases in between. The CDR3 spells CASSADSYFNEKLFF. Written as DNA, the CDR3 is TGTGCCAGCAGCGCCGACAGCTATTTTAATGAAAAACTGTTTTTT. The variable domain in full, with the rest retrieved from reference TRBV9 and TRBJ1-4, is DSGVTQTPKHLITATGQRVTLRCSPRSGDLSVYWYQQSLDQGLQFLIQYYNGEERAKGNILERFSAQQFPDLHSELNLSSLELGDSALYFCASSADSYFNEKLFFGSGTQLSVL.

The chain employs TRBV9 and TRBJ2-3; 8 positions agree with TRBD1. Germline trimming cut 0 bases from V and 4 bases from J; bases unmatched to any gene: 13. Germline V gene sequence: CDR1 SGDLS, CDR2 YYNGEE. The CDR3 is made up of 18 amino acids. The CDR3 sequence is CASSVDIGQGWDPDTQYF. In DNA form, the CDR3 reads TGTGCCAGCAGCGTAGATATAGGACAGGGTTGGGACCCAGATACGCAGTATTTT. Looking up the rest from reference TRBV9 and TRBJ2-3 gives the full variable domain: DSGVTQTPKHLITATGQRVTLRCSPRSGDLSVYWYQQSLDQGLQFLIQYYNGEERAKGNILERFSAQQFPDLHSELNLSSLELGDSALYFCASSVDIGQGWDPDTQYFGPGTRLTVL.

The CDR3 DNA reads as TGTGCCAGCAGCTTAGATCGAGGGATAGGACACACTGAAGCTTTCTTT. Amino acids: CASSLDRGIGHTEAFF. The chain carries TRBV11-2 and TRBJ1-1; no definite D call. From germline, CDR1 is SGHAT and CDR2 FQNNGV. This CDR3 region has 16 residues. Trimming stripped 0 bases from V and 3 bases from J, with 14 bases between.

This sequence joins TRBV7-9 and TRBJ2-5; no clear D. V was cut by 5 bases and J by 4 bases, with 5 bases left in between. The CDR3 covers 11 residues. Germline-derived CDR1 and CDR2 are SEHNR and FQNEAQ (reference sequence). This chain's CDR3 is CASSTLETQYF. CDR3 coding DNA: TGTGCCAGCAGCACATTAGAGACCCAGTACTTC.

The count of this clone is one. The V call is TRBV9, the J call TRBJ1-1; D might be TRBD1 (5 bases). V was trimmed by 2 bases and J by 0 bases, leaving 8 bases between them. CDR1 is SGDLS and CDR2 is YYNGEE in the germline V gene. This CDR3 has 14 residues. DNA for the CDR3: TGTGCCAGCAGCGTTGGACACTTGAACACTGAAGCTTTCTTT. This codes for CASSVGHLNTEAFF.

The chain recombines TRBV14 with TRBJ2-2, with 9 bases aligning to TRBD1. V shed 4 bases, J shed 0 bases, and the junction held 6 bases outside the gene matches. The CDR3 loop spans 17 amino acids. CDR1 is SGHDN, CDR2 FVKESK, per germline. CDR3 in amino acids: CASSPRGQGSNTGELFF. The CDR3 nucleotides read TGTGCCAGCAGCCCAAGGGGACAGGGCTCGAACACCGGGGAGCTGTTTTTT. The full variable domain, rest sourced from reference TRBV14 and TRBJ2-2, is EAGVTQFPSHSVIEKGQTVTLRCDPISGHDNLYWYRRVMGKEIKFLLHFVKESKQDESGMPNNRFLAERTGGTYSTLKVQPAELEDSGVYFCASSPRGQGSNTGELFFGEGSRLTVL.

J is TRBJ1-3 and V is TRBV18, with D perhaps matching TRBD1 (6 bases). Trimming took 6 bases from V and 4 from J, leaving 13 bases between them. The CDR3 spans 14 residues. CDR1 and CDR2 (germline): KGHSH, LQKENI. The CDR3 DNA reads as TGTGCCAGCTCCGAGGCAGGGGCCGGAAACACCATATATTTT. Protein product: CASSEAGAGNTIYF.

The CDR3, as DNA: TGTGCCAGCAGCCCCCTCAGACGACAGGGGGCAAACACTGAAGCTTTCTTT. Amino acid sequence: CASSPLRRQGANTEAFF. This chain uses TRBV13 with TRBJ1-1; 10 nucleotides line up with TRBD1. The CDR3 consists of 17 residues. CDR1 is PRHDT, CDR2 FYEKMQ, per germline (reference sequence). J gave up 2 bases and V 5 bases, and 11 bases lay outside the gene matches.

The chain is built from TRBV2 and TRBJ1-4; tentative D call: TRBD1 (5 bases). Trimming removed 3 bases at V and 7 bases at J, with 15 bases between. The CDR3 length is 15 residues. The germline gives CDR1 SNHLY, CDR2 FYNNEI. The CDR3 loop reads CASSEVGAPSEKLFF. CDR3 coding DNA: TGTGCCAGCAGTGAGGTAGGGGCACCTTCTGAAAAACTGTTTTTT.

The CDR3 nucleotides read TGTGCCACCAGTGATCCCGGACCGCGGGATCAGCCCCAGCATTTT. Translated: CATSDPGPRDQPQHF. The gene calls are TRBV24-1 and TRBJ1-5, with unresolved D. Per the germline V gene, CDR1 is KGHDR and CDR2 is SFDVKD. The ends were cut back, 3 bases at V and 5 bases at J, with 13 bases in the middle. The CDR3 consists of 15 residues.

The gene calls are TRBV15 and TRBJ1-2, with TRBD1 as a possible D gene (6 bases). The germline V and J ends were trimmed by 4 bases and 4 bases, with 10 bases remaining between them. The CDR3 consists of 13 residues. In germline, CDR1 is LNHNV, CDR2 YYDKDF (reference sequence). CDR3 region: CATSKGQFYGYTF. The CDR3 DNA reads as TGTGCCACCAGCAAAGGACAGTTCTATGGCTACACCTTC. Full variable domain (rest looked up from reference TRBV15 and TRBJ1-2): DAMVIQNPRYQVTQFGKPVTLSCSQTLNHNVMYWYQQKSSQAPKLLFHYYDKDFNNEADTPDNFQSRRPNTSFCFLDIRSPGLGDTAMYLCATSKGQFYGYTFGSGTRLTVV.

The chain links TRBV9 to TRBJ1-6; D gene uncertain. Per germline, CDR1 SGDLS and CDR2 YYNGEE. V was pared by 3 bases and J by 1 base, with 8 bases between. The CDR3 runs to 15 residues. CDR3 bases: TGTGCCAGCAGCGCCACGCAGTCCTATAATTCACCCCTCCACTTT. Translating it yields CASSATQSYNSPLHF.

This clone appeared a few times. The J gene is TRBJ1-2, the V gene TRBV4-1; 9 bases map to TRBD1. J was trimmed by 8 bases and V by 7 bases; bases with no gene match: 8. The germline V gene encodes CDR1 MGHRA and CDR2 YSYEKL. The CDR3 is made up of 13 amino acids. CDR3 sequence (DNA): TGCGCCAGCAAGGGACAGGGCGGTCGGGGCTACACCTTC. The encoded protein is CASKGQGGRGYTF.

The chain links TRBV6-5 to TRBJ2-3; TRBD2 is a possible D gene (5 bases). The germline V gene has CDR1 MNHEY and CDR2 SVGAGI. CDR3 length: 13 amino acids. V was cut by 10 bases and J by 5 bases, with 16 bases left in between. CDR3 amino acids: CAIRGGVRDTQYF. The CDR3 nucleotides are TGTGCCATCCGGGGTGGCGTGAGAGATACGCAGTATTTT.

The J gene is TRBJ1-5, the V gene TRBV4-1; D remains unclear. Germline loops: CDR1 MGHRA, CDR2 YSYEKL. The ends were cut back, 3 bases at V and 4 bases at J, with 10 bases in the middle. The CDR3 is 14 residues long. CDR3 amino acids: CASSQDGLNQPQHF. The CDR3 DNA reads as TGCGCCAGCAGCCAGGACGGACTAAATCAGCCCCAGCATTTT.